This TCR beta chain emerged from a study of blood T cell repertoires in COVID-19 (TCRdb year 2020). In the study overall: Collaborator samples came from the United States, Italy and Spain and covered acute and convalescent phases of COVID-19. HLA class I and class II types, where available, came from metadata supplied by the sample provider rather than from assay-based typing. The repertoires were released in a freely available public database meant as a resource for research on the immune response to SARS-CoV-2. Nearly every sample came with metadata listing a de-identified subject ID, COVID-19 status, age in years and sex. The samples were drawn from two sources: the first 160 participants of the ongoing ImmuneRACE study, and approximately 1,300 subjects contributed by 6 global collaborators. The prospective study material was composed of cDNA or gDNA derived from T cells, B-cell-depleted T cells, or PBMCs. The dataset comprised deeply sampled blood TCRbeta repertoires from subjects exposed to, actively infected with, or recovered from COVID-19.

A remark on this clone: The antigen this receptor binds is unknown. One base away there is no much larger clone; base qualities are not given.

The immunoSEQ Assay, a bias-controlled multiplex PCR, was used to amplify TCRbeta CDR3 regions from genomic DNA. Processing in the source paper ran as follows. Nucleated cell counts per sample were estimated from amplification of reference gene primers within the assay. Sequence reads were collapsed and filtered to measure the absolute abundance of every unique TCRbeta CDR3 rearrangement. For each sample, productive Simpson clonality was calculated as the square root of Simpson's diversity index over productive rearrangements. The table comes from immuneACCESS by way of TCRdb, which keeps in-frame sequences with V and J called. Part of the clones is missing from these tables; in studies checked, under half for an unresolved V gene and the rest for unknown reasons. D and trimming were read from the DNA, whereas the V and J calls and clone size are those reported in that table. The sample contains 120,000 to 150,000 clones, about four fifths of them found a single time. Together, the top ten hold around 5.5% of the sample.

The CDR3 runs 16 residues from the cysteine to the phenylalanine. The entry retains the CDR3 DNA only, 48 bases that are in frame from base 1. CDR1 SGHTA and CDR2 FQGNSA were looked up in the germline V gene. Trimming takes 5 bases from V and 0 bases from J, and the germline ends sit 16 bases apart. Enrolling through a virtual design, the prospective study's participants ranged in age from roughly 18 to 100 years and lived across 24 United States geographic areas. To assign participants to cohorts, the prospective study relied on clinical history that participants themselves reported in a screening survey and a study questionnaire. Each participant in the prospective study had whole blood, serum and a nasopharyngeal or oropharyngeal swab collected by mobile phlebotomists. Prospective study participants could optionally give additional blood draws and questionnaires over a roughly two-month period. Before DNA extraction, prospective study blood samples were shipped either frozen or at room temperature.

Findings and caveats that apply to the study as a whole: Clinical and demographic metadata were provided uncurated, with the amount varying by source and participant.

The receptor's source is a middle-aged man with acute COVID-19. The rearranged chain carries TRBV7-2 and TRBJ2-5; TRBD2 might be the D gene, on 6 matching bases. Sequencing input: PBMCs or T cells enriched from blood (not recorded which). CDR3 protein: CASSLTGRRDQETQYF. The DNA reads TGTGCCAGCAGCCTTACGGGACGGAGGGACCAAGAGACCCAGTACTTC.